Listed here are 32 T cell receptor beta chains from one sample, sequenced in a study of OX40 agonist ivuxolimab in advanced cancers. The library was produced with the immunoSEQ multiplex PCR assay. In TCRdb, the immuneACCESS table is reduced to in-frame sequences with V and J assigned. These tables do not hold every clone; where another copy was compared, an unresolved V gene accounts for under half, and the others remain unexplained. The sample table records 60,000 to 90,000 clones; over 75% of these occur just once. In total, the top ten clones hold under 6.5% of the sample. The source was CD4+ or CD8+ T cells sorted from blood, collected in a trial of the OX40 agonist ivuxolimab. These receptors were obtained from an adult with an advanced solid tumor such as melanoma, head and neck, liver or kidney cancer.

CDR3 protein: CAWSVHGGQPQHF. The CDR3 coding sequence is TGTGCCTGGAGTGTACATGGGGGACAGCCCCAGCATTTT. V gene TRBV30 combines with J gene TRBJ1-5; D may be TRBD1 (5 bases). The V end was cut by 0 bases, the J end by 7 bases, with 10 bases between. Germline assignment: CDR1 GTSNPN and CDR2 SVGIG (reference sequence). The CDR3 covers 13 residues.

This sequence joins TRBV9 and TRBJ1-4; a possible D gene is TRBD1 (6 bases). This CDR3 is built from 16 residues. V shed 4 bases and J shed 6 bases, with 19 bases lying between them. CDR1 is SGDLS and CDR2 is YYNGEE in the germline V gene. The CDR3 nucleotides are TGTGCCAGCAGCCGAGCGTTGTCAGGGGCAGATGAAAAACTGTTTTTT. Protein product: CASSRALSGADEKLFF.

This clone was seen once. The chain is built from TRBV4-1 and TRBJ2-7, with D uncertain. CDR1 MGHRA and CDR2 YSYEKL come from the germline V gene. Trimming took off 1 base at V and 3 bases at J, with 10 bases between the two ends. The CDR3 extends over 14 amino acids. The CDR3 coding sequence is TGCGCCAGCAGCCAAGTCATAGGTAACTACGAGCAGTACTTC. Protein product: CASSQVIGNYEQYF.

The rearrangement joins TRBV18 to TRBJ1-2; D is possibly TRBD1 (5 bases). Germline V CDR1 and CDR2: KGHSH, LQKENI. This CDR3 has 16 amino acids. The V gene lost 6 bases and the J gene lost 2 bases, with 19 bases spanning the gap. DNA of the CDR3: TGTGCCAGCTCGGTGGGACCGAACATAAAAAACTATGGCTACACCTTC. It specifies CASSVGPNIKNYGYTF.

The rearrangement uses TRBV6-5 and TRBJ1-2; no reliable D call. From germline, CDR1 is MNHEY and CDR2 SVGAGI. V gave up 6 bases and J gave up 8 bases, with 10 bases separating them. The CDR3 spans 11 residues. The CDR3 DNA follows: TGTGCCAGCAGCCTCTCTCGGGGCTACACCTTC. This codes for CASSLSRGYTF.

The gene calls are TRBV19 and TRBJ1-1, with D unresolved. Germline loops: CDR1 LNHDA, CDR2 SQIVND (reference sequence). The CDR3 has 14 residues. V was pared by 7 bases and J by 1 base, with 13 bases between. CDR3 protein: CASKGRWENTEAFF. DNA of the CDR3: TGTGCCAGTAAGGGTAGGTGGGAGAACACTGAAGCTTTCTTT.

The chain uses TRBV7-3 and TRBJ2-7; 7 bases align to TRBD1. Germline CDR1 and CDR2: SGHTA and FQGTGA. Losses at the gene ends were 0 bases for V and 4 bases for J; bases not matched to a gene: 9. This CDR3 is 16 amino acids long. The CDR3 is CASSLTTGTDVYEQYF. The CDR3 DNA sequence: TGTGCCAGCAGCTTAACCACCGGGACAGACGTATACGAGCAGTACTTC.

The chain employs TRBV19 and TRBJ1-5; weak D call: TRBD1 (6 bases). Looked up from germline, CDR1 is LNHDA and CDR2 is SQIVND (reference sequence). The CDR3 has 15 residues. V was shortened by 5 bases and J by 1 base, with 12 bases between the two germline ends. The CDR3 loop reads CASSSQGRSNQPQHF. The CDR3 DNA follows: TGTGCCAGTAGTTCCCAGGGGAGAAGCAATCAGCCCCAGCATTTT.

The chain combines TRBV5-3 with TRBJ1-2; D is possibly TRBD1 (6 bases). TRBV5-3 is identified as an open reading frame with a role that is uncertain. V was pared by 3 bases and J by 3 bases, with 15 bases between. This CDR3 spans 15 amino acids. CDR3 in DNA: TGTGCCAGAAGCTATAACAGGGTTTTGGACTATGGCTACACCTTC. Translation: CARSYNRVLDYGYTF.

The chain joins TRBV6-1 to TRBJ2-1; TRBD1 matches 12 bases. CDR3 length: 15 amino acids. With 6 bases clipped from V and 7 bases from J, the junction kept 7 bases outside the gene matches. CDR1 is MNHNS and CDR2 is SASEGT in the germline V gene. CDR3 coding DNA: TGTGCCAGCAGCGCGGGACAGGGGGCGCCGAATGAGCAGTTCTTC. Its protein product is CASSAGQGAPNEQFF.

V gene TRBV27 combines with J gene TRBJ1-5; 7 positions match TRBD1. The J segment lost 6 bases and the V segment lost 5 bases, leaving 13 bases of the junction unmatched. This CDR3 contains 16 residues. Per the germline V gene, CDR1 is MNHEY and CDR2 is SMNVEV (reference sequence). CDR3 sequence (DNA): TGTGCCAGCAGTGGAAGGGGGCTACAGGGGAGTCAGCCCCAGCATTTT. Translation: CASSGRGLQGSQPQHF.

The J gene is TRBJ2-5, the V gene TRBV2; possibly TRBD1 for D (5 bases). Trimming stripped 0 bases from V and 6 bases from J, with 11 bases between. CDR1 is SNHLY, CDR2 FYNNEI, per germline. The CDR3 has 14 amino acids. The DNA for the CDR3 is TGTGCCAGCAGTGAAGCGCCCAGGGTGCAGACCCAGTACTTC. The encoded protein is CASSEAPRVQTQYF.

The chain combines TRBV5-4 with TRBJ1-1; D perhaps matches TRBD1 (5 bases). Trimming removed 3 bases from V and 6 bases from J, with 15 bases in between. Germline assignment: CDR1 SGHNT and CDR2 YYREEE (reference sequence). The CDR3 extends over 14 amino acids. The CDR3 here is CASSSLGGGSEAFF. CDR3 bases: TGTGCCAGCAGCTCCTTGGGGGGAGGGTCTGAAGCTTTCTTT.

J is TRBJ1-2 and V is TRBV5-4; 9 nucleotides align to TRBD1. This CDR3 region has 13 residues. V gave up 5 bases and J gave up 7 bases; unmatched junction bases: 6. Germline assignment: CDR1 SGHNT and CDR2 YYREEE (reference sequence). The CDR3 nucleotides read TGTGCCAGCAGACCGGGACAGGGCATTGGCTACACCTTC. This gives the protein CASRPGQGIGYTF.

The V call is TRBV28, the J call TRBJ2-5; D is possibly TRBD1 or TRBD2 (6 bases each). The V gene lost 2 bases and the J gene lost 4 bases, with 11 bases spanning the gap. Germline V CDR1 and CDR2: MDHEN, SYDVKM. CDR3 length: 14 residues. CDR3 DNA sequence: TGTGCCAGCAGTTTAAAAGGGGGAGGAGAGACCCAGTACTTC. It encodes CASSLKGGGETQYF.

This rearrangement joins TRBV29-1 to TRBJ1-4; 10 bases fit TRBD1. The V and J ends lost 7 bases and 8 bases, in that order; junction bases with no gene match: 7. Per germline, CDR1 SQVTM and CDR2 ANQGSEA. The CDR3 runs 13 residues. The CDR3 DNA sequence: TGCAGCGCCTCCGGACAGGGGGAAGAAAAACTGTTTTTT. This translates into CSASGQGEEKLFF.

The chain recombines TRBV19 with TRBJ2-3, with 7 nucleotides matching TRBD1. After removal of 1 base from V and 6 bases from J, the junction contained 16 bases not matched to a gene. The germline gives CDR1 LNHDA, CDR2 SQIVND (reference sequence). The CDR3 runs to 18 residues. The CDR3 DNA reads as TGTGCCAGTAGTATAGCCCGACAGGGTTTCTTGCGTGAGGATACGCAGTATTTT. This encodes CASSIARQGFLREDTQYF.

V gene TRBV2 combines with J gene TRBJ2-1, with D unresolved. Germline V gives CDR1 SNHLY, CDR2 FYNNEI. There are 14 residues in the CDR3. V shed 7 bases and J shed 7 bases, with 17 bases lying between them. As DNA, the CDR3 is TGTGCCAGCAATCGGCTAGGTGTTGGAAATGAGCAGTTCTTC. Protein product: CASNRLGVGNEQFF.

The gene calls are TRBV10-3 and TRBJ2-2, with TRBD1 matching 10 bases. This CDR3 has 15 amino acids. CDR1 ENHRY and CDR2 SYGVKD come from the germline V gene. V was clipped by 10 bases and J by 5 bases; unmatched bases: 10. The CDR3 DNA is TGTGCCAACTTAAGACAGGGGGCTTATACCGGGGAGCTGTTTTTT. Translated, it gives CANLRQGAYTGELFF.

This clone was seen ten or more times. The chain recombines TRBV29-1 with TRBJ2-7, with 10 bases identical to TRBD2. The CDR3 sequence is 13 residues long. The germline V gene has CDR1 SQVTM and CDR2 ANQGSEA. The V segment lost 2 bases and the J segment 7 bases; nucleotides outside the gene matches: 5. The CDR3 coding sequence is TGCAGCGTTGAAAGCGGGGGGGTCTCTGAGCAGTACTTC. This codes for CSVESGGVSEQYF.

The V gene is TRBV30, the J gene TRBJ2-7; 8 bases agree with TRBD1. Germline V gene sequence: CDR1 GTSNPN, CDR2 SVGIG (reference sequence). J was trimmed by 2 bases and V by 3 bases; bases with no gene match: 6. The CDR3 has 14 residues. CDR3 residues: CAWSPDRAPYEQYF. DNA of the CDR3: TGTGCCTGGAGCCCGGACAGGGCACCCTACGAGCAGTACTTC.

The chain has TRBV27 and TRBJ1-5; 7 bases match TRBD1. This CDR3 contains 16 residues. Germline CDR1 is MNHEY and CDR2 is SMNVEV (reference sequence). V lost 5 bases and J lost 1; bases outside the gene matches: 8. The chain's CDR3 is CASSPLGRGSNQPQHF. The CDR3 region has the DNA TGTGCCAGCAGTCCCTTAGGCAGGGGGAGCAATCAGCCCCAGCATTTT.

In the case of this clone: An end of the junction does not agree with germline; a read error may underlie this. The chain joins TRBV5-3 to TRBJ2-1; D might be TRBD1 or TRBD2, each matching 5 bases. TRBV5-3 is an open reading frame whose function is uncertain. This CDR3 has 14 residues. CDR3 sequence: CASSSGTVANEQFF. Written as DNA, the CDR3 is TGTGCCAGCAGCTCCGGGACGGTTGCCAATGAGCAGTTCTTC.

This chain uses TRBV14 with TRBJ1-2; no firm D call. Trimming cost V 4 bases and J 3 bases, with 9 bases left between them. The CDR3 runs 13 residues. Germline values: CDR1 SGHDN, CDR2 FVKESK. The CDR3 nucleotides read TGTGCCAGCAGCCGGGCAGCTCACTATGGCTACACCTTC. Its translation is CASSRAAHYGYTF.

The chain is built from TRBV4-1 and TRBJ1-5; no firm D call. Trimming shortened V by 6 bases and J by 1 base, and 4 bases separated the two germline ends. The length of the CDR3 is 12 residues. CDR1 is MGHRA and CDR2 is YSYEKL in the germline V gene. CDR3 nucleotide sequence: TGCGCCAGCAGGGGAAGCAATCAGCCCCAGCATTTT. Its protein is CASRGSNQPQHF.

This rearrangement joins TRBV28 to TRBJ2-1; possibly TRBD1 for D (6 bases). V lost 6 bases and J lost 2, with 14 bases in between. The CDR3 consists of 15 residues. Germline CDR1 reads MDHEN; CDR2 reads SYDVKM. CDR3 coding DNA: TGTGCCAGCAGAGAAAACAGGGTAACCTACAATGAGCAGTTCTTC. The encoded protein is CASRENRVTYNEQFF.

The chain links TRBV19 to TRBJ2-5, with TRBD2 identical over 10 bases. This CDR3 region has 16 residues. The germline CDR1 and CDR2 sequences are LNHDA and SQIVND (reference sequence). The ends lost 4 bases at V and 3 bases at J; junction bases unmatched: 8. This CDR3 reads CASSTPKREGEETQYF. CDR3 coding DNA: TGTGCCAGTAGTACCCCTAAGCGGGAGGGGGAAGAGACCCAGTACTTC.

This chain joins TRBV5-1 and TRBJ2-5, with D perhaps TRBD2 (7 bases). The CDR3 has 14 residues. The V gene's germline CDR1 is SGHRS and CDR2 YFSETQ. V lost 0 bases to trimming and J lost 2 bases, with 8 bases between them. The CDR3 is CASSLEGGQETQYF. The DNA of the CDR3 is TGCGCCAGCAGCTTGGAGGGGGGGCAAGAGACCCAGTACTTC.

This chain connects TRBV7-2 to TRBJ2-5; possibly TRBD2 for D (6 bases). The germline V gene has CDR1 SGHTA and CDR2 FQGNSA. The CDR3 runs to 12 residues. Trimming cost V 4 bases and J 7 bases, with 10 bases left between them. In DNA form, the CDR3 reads TGTGCCAGCAGCTGGCAGGGAGGGACCCAGTACTTC. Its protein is CASSWQGGTQYF.

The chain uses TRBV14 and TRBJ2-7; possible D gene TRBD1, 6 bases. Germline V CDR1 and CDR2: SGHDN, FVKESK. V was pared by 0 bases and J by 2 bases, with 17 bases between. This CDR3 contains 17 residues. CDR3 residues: CASSQESFMGHPYEQYF. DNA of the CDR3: TGTGCCAGCAGCCAAGAATCGTTTATGGGACACCCCTACGAGCAGTACTTC. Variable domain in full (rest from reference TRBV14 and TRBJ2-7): EAGVTQFPSHSVIEKGQTVTLRCDPISGHDNLYWYRRVMGKEIKFLLHFVKESKQDESGMPNNRFLAERTGGTYSTLKVQPAELEDSGVYFCASSQESFMGHPYEQYFGPGTRLTVT.

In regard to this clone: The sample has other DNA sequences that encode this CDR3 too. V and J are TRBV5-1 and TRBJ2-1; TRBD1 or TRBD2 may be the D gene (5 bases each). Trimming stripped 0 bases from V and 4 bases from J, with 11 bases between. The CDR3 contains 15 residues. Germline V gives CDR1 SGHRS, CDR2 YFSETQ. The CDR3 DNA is TGCGCCAGCAGCTTGGAGGGGACGGATTACAATGAGCAGTTCTTC. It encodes CASSLEGTDYNEQFF.

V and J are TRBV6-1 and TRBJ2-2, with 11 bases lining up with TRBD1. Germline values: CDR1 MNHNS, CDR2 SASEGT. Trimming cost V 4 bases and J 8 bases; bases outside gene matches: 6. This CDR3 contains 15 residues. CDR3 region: CASSGWTGGRGELFF. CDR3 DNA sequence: TGTGCCAGCAGTGGTTGGACAGGGGGCAGGGGGGAGCTGTTTTTT.